The 3 T cell receptor beta chains presented below share a single source sample, sequenced in a study of blood T cell repertoires in COVID-19. TCRdb's copy holds only in-frame clones and misses some; the assay was immunoSEQ multiplex PCR. The table has roughly 97,000 clones, around nine tenths seen once. Sequencing was carried out using peripheral blood. The receptors here all came from a human donor in a cohort sampled during active COVID-19.

This clone has just one count. J is TRBJ1-1 and V is TRBV28, with D perhaps TRBD1 (6 bases). This CDR3 spans 15 amino acids. The germline V gene has CDR1 MDHEN and CDR2 SYDVKM. Trimming removed 1 base from V and 3 bases from J, with 12 bases in between. Here the CDR3 DNA reads TGTGCCAGCAGTTTATCCGAGGGGGGGTACACTGAAGCTTTCTTT. Amino acids: CASSLSEGGYTEAFF.

This clone was seen a few times. The chain employs TRBV7-2 and TRBJ2-7; tentatively, D is TRBD2 (6 bases). This CDR3 spans 15 amino acids. Trimming removed 3 bases from V and 2 bases from J, with 14 bases in between. Germline-derived CDR1 and CDR2 are SGHTA and FQGNSA. In DNA, the CDR3 is TGTGCCAGCAGCTTTAATGCGGGACCCACCTACGAGCAGTACTTC. This gives the protein CASSFNAGPTYEQYF. The whole variable domain, filled in from reference TRBV7-2 and TRBJ2-7, reads GAGVSQSPSNKVTEKGKDVELRCDPISGHTALYWYRQSLGQGLEFLIYFQGNSAPDKSGLPSDRFSAERTGGSVSTLTIQRTQQEDSAVYLCASSFNAGPTYEQYFGPGTRLTVT.

The V call is TRBV28, the J call TRBJ2-7, with a possible D match to TRBD1 (6 bases). The CDR3 sequence is 13 residues long. Germline CDR1 reads MDHEN; CDR2 reads SYDVKM. Deletions cut 4 bases from V and 7 bases from J, with 14 bases between. The CDR3 sequence: CASSSHQGREQYF. CDR3 nucleotides: TGTGCCAGCAGTTCTCATCAGGGGCGAGAGCAGTACTTC.